The present entry profiles one TCR beta chain with its context. A TCRbeta library incorporating unique molecular identifiers was prepared. MiXCR, applied by TCRdb to the PCR reads, yields one record per CDR3 protein. The sample contains approximately 390,000 distinct CDR3 sequences, about a tenth of which appear only once. The germline CDR1 and CDR2 sequences are SGHRS and YFSETQ. The CDR3 runs 12 residues. The germline V and J ends were trimmed by 2 bases and 0 bases, with 2 bases remaining between them. These data are taken from a study of T-cell reconstitution after alpha-beta-depleted transplantation in children.

The TCR was taken from a human donor who donated a stem cell graft to a child with acute myeloid leukemia. Sequenced material: PBMCs from the stem cell graft donor, taken from the stem cell graft. This sequence joins TRBV5-1 and TRBJ1-2; D gene unclear. The CDR3 sequence is CASSFTNYGYTF. Written as DNA, the CDR3 is TGCGCCAGCAGCTTCACTAACTATGGCTACACCTTC.